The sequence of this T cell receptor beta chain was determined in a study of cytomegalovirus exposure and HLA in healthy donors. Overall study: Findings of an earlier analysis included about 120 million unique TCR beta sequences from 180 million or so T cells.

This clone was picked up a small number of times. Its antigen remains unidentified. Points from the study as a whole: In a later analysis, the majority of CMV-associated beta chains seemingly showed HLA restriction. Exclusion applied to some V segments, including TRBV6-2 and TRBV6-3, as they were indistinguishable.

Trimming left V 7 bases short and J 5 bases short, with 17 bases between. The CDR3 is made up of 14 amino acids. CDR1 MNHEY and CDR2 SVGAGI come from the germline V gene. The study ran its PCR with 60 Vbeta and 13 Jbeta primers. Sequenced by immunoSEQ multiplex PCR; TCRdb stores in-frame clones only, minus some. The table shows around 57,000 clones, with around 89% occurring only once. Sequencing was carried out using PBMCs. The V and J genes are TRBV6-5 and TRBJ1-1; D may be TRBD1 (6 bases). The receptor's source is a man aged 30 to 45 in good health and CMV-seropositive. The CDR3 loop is CASNVGGAGTEAFF. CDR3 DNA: TGTGCCAGCAACGTTGGGGGGGCAGGGACTGAAGCTTTCTTT.